The rows below give T cell receptor beta chains drawn from one sample of a study of post-analysis software for immune sequencing data. MiXCR was run by TCRdb on the PCR reads, yielding one entry per CDR3 protein. Among fewer than 850,000 distinct CDR3 sequences listed, roughly 50% were seen once. The source material was blood. The receptor set was obtained from a girl aged 5 to 17 with multiple sclerosis. CDR3s include the opening cysteine and the closing phenylalanine or tryptophan. D genes are given only for firm matches. Expanded clones get a size class; other rows say once, few or many, or leave the size out.

few,TRBV7-2,TRBJ2-1,NA,CASSLRDWGGDYNEQFF,TGTGCCAGCAGCTTAAGGGACTGGGGAGGAGACTACAATGAGCAGTTCTTC
NA,TRBV12-3/TRBV12-4,TRBJ2-2,NA,CASRGLGTGELFF,TGTGCCAGCAGGGGATTGGGTACCGGGGAGCTGTTTTTT
NA,TRBV4-1,TRBJ2-5,NA,CASSGVDGGQETQYF,TGCGCCAGCAGCGGTGTAGACGGGGGCCAAGAGACCCAGTACTTC
NA,TRBV5-1,TRBJ1-2,TRBD1,CASSNRQGGYGYTF,TGCGCCAGCAGCAACCGACAGGGGGGCTATGGCTACACCTTC
NA,TRBV10-3,TRBJ2-1,NA,CATQGNGEQFF,TGTGCCACACAGGGTAATGGTGAGCAGTTCTTC
few,TRBV11-2,TRBJ1-6,NA,CASSLMGGDNSPLHF,TGTGCCAGCAGCTTGATGGGGGGGGACAATTCACCCCTCCACTTT
NA,TRBV7-3,TRBJ2-3,TRBD2,CASSPRAGAATDTQYF,TGTGCCAGCAGCCCCCGAGCGGGAGCAGCCACAGATACGCAGTATTTT
few,TRBV9,TRBJ2-7,NA,CASSVGQDYEQYF,TGTGCCAGCAGCGTAGGCCAAGACTACGAGCAGTACTTC
NA,TRBV7-3,TRBJ2-5,TRBD1,CASSLTGGVETRYF,TGTGCCAGCAGCTTAACAGGGGGCGTCGAGACCCGGTACTTC
NA,TRBV20-1,TRBJ2-1,NA,CSAGMGDNEQFF,TGCAGTGCTGGAATGGGAGACAATGAGCAGTTCTTC
few,TRBV7-9,TRBJ2-1,TRBD2,CASSLRSGITSYNEQFF,TGTGCCAGCAGCTTACGTAGCGGGATAACCTCCTACAATGAGCAGTTCTTC
few,TRBV29-1,TRBJ2-1,NA,CSVEPGGNDEQFF,TGCAGCGTTGAACCCGGAGGGAACGATGAGCAGTTCTTC
NA,TRBV20-1,TRBJ2-2,TRBD1,CSARGMEQGDHPGELFF,TGCAGTGCTAGAGGAATGGAACAGGGGGATCATCCCGGGGAGCTGTTTTTT
NA,TRBV25-1,TRBJ2-7,NA,CASSESSGRQGSPYEQYF,TGTGCCAGCAGTGAATCATCCGGGAGACAGGGATCCCCCTACGAGCAGTACTTC
few,TRBV20-1,TRBJ2-1,TRBD2,CSAGTGTSAYNEQFF,TGCAGTGCCGGCACCGGGACTAGCGCCTACAATGAGCAGTTCTTC
NA,TRBV29-1,TRBJ2-1,TRBD1,CSVAGGRYNEQFF,TGCAGCGTGGCAGGGGGCAGATACAATGAGCAGTTCTTC
few,TRBV7-9,TRBJ2-6,NA,CASSVPGAPGANVLTF,TGTGCCAGCAGTGTACCCGGGGCGCCTGGGGCCAACGTCCTGACTTTC